Listed below are T cell receptor beta chains from one sample, sequenced in a study of T cells expressing NK-cell markers. TCRdb reprocessed the 5' RACE reads and keeps a single row for each CDR3 protein, giving no DNA. The sample spans about 300,000 distinct CDR3 sequences; the ten largest clones claim about 4.2%. Sequencing was carried out using blood T cells: a sorted CD56 or NKG2C T cell subset, CD4+ or CD8+ T cells, or bulk PBMC T cells (not recorded which). The receptors come from a woman between 18 and 70 years old in good health. The CDR3 runs from the conserved cysteine through the conserved F or W. Fields, in order: CDR3 protein, J gene, V gene.

CAWSVLDNGYTF,TRBJ1-2,TRBV30
CSARDAGGQGDEQFF,TRBJ2-1,TRBV20-1
CASGGAYTDTQYF,TRBJ2-3,TRBV13
CASSQRGTVQETQYF,TRBJ2-5,TRBV3-1
CSGLAGVMNEQFF,TRBJ2-1,TRBV20-1
CASSLRHSGRLGEQFF,TRBJ2-1,TRBV5-6
CASKSYNEQFF,TRBJ2-1,TRBV6-5
CASSYPAPGGPDNEQFF,TRBJ2-1,TRBV6-2/TRBV6-3
CASSLRTSGSVRELFF,TRBJ2-2,TRBV7-6
CASSLRPLAPVSGNTIYF,TRBJ1-3,TRBV12-3/TRBV12-4
CASSSPRGTAGGDEQFF,TRBJ2-1,TRBV6-5
CASKGSGVGPWEQYF,TRBJ2-7,TRBV6-1
CSSSGPETEAFF,TRBJ1-1,TRBV29-1
CSASGLGGARFQPQHF,TRBJ1-5,TRBV20-1
CASSLGIGNEKLFF,TRBJ1-4,TRBV7-2
CSGDDRSYGYTF,TRBJ1-2,TRBV29-1
CASSLAFRGNGGYTF,TRBJ1-2,TRBV7-8
CARSLGREGDEQFF,TRBJ2-1,TRBV5-3
CASGLGQNNEQFF,TRBJ2-1,TRBV7-2
CASRRQGTLEYF,TRBJ2-3,TRBV6-1
CASSVAGLAVTGELFF,TRBJ2-2,TRBV9
CSVALSTGLEQYF,TRBJ2-7,TRBV29-1
CASSGPDRPYNEQFF,TRBJ2-1,TRBV28
CSVEDEMGLNTEAFF,TRBJ1-1,TRBV29-1
CSAPQTGNNEQFF,TRBJ2-1,TRBV20-1
CASSLGGGMGSQETQYF,TRBJ2-5,TRBV5-4
CAWQYGLAGTTDTQYF,TRBJ2-3,TRBV30
CASSLGTPGLNEQFF,TRBJ2-1,TRBV7-2
CSAKGWNTEAFF,TRBJ1-1,TRBV20-1
CASSEQMGETQYF,TRBJ2-5,TRBV2
CSARAGGADTQYF,TRBJ2-3,TRBV29-1
CSARPGGQNTGELFF,TRBJ2-2,TRBV20-1
CASSSELENTEAFF,TRBJ1-1,TRBV5-1
CATGRGLAGGRTDTQYF,TRBJ2-3,TRBV10-3
CSAPVLNTEAFF,TRBJ1-1,TRBV20-1
CASSTTSRETQYF,TRBJ2-5,TRBV5-1
CASSLDGKQPQHF,TRBJ1-5,TRBV12-3/TRBV12-4
CASSLDTETQYF,TRBJ2-5,TRBV5-1